This TCR beta chain is drawn from a study of T cell clonotyping in hematopoietic cell transplantation. Overall study results and limits: Pathologically expanded recipient clonotypes increased progressively from day 30 to day 180 as diversity fell. CD4 and CD8 repertoire contributions could not be separated without sorting. At the given depth, recipient repertoires were over 95% de novo clonotypes.

In regard to this clone: Its antigen is still unknown.

Samples: about 28 days before transplant, then days 30, 100 and 180 after. The CDR3 extends over 15 amino acids. Germline assignment: CDR1 SGHDT and CDR2 YYEEEE. J gave up 3 bases and V 3 bases, and 6 bases lay outside the gene matches. The table came from immunoSEQ multiplex PCR; TCRdb's copy has only in-frame clones and leaves some out. Of 6,000 to 9,500 clones in the sample, roughly nine tenths were seen once. The sequence derives from a female patient between 50 and 59 years old who had an allogeneic stem cell transplant from an unrelated donor, so the T cells may come from the graft donor. Some clones in this sample may be carry-over from other donors' samples. The J gene is TRBJ2-7, the V gene TRBV5-6, with TRBD1 identical over 10 bases. This specimen was PBMCs, taken 180 days after allogeneic stem cell transplant. The CDR3 DNA follows: TGTGCCAGCAGCTCCGGGACAGGGGTTTTCTACGAGCAGTACTTC. Protein product: CASSSGTGVFYEQYF.